This note documents a single TCR beta chain sequence. This sample is drawn from a study of blood T cell repertoires in COVID-19. Using immunoSEQ multiplex PCR, the repertoire was profiled, and TCRdb retains in-frame clones only, with some absent. The table shows a few hundred thousand clones, with around 91% occurring only once. This receptor was obtained from a woman aged 40 to 55 with COVID-19, enrolled during active disease. The sample consisted of peripheral blood.

The CDR3 here is CASSLAIHSNQPQHF. The CDR3 DNA reads TGTGCCAGCAGCTTAGCGATACATAGCAATCAGCCCCAGCATTTT. This chain connects TRBV7-2 to TRBJ1-5, with no clear D. V was cut by 0 bases and J by 0 bases, with 6 bases left in between. Germline V gives CDR1 SGHTA, CDR2 FQGNSA. This CDR3 has 15 amino acids.